This record concerns one T cell receptor beta chain sequence. Assay used: immunoSEQ multiplex PCR; TCRdb lists only in-frame clones, some missing. The table lists over a million clones, around 98.5% of them singletons, with about 0.4% in the top ten. The sample comes from a study of shared clonotypes between healthy human individuals. V lost 1 base, J lost 6 bases, and 4 bases stayed unmatched. The CDR3 extends over 14 amino acids. Germline assignment: CDR1 SGHDT and CDR2 YYEEEE. V usage is TRBV5-6 and J usage is TRBJ1-5; 7 bases line up with TRBD1. The specimen sequenced was naive CD4+ T cells sorted from blood. Subset of the sample: CD45RA+ positively selected. This TCR came from a man aged 25-40 years in good health. Here the CDR3 reads CASSLQGVFQPQHF. The CDR3 nucleotides read TGTGCCAGCAGCTTGCAGGGGGTTTTTCAGCCCCAGCATTTT. Looking up the rest from reference TRBV5-6 and TRBJ1-5 gives the full variable domain: DAGVTQSPTHLIKTRGQQVTLRCSPKSGHDTVSWYQQALGQGPQFIFQYYEEEERQRGNFPDRFSGHQFPNYSSELNVNALLLGDSALYLCASSLQGVFQPQHFGDGTRLSIL.